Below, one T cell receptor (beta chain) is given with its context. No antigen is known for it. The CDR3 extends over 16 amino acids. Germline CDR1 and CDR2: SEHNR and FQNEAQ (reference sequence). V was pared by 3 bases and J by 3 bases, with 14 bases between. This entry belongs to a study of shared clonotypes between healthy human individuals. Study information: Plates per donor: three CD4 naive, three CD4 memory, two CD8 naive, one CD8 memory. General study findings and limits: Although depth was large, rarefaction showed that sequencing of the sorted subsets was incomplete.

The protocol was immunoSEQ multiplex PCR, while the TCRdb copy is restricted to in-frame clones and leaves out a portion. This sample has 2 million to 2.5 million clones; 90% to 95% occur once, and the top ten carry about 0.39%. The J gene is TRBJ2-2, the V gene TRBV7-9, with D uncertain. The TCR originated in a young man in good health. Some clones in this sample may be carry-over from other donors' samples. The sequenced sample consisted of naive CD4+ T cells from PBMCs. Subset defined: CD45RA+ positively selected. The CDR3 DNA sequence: TGTGCCAGCAGCTTTATCAGCAAGGGCGACACCGGGGAGCTGTTTTTT. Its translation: CASSFISKGDTGELFF.